These 18 T cell receptor beta chains share one sample of origin, sequenced in a study of early T cells in non-severe SARS-CoV-2 infection. TCRdb reanalysed the 5' RACE reads using MiXCR and keeps one entry per CDR3 protein. This table holds roughly 57,000 distinct CDR3 sequences, approximately 13% found once. The sequences come from whole blood, collected at baseline. Receptors were obtained from an adult who was a healthcare worker with PCR-confirmed SARS-CoV-2 infection or an uninfected control (not recorded which).

The chain employs TRBV19 and TRBJ2-6; 7 bases fit TRBD1. V shed 6 bases and J 6 bases; nucleotides not matched to a gene: 11. Germline-derived CDR1 and CDR2 are LNHDA and SQIVND (reference sequence). The CDR3 runs 16 residues. Here the CDR3 DNA reads TGTGCCAGTAGCGCGACAGGGCTCCTTGAGGCCAACGTCCTGACTTTC. Its translation: CASSATGLLEANVLTF.

V usage is TRBV11-3 and J usage is TRBJ2-1, with TRBD2 matching 7 bases. The V gene's germline CDR1 is SGHNT and CDR2 YENEEA. This CDR3 region has 18 residues. V trimming: 5 bases; J trimming: 9 bases; junction bases outside the gene matches: 22. CDR3: CASSRSGTTFGKSGEQFF. The DNA of the CDR3 is TGTGCCAGCAGCCGCAGTGGGACTACTTTCGGGAAGTCCGGTGAGCAGTTCTTC.

This clonotype was picked up a small number of times. The CDR3 DNA reads as TGTGCCAGCAGTAAGGAGCATCGGACAGGGGCTTATAGCAATCAGCCCCAGCATTTT. Its translation is CASSKEHRTGAYSNQPQHF. The chain uses TRBV6-2 or TRBV6-3 and TRBJ1-5, with 9 bases matching TRBD1. J gave up 0 bases and V 5 bases, and 14 bases lay outside the gene matches. CDR3 length equals 19 residues. Germline CDR1 MNHEY, CDR2 SVGEGT.

The rearrangement joins TRBV7-9 to TRBJ1-6; no definite D call. The CDR3 extends over 14 amino acids. Trimming took 5 bases from V and 7 from J, leaving 12 bases between them. The germline CDR1 and CDR2 sequences are SEHNR and FQNEAQ (reference sequence). The CDR3 sequence: CASSPVPGNSPLHF. The CDR3 coding sequence is TGTGCCAGCAGCCCCGTACCGGGAAATTCACCCCTCCACTTT.

This chain joins TRBV5-8 and TRBJ2-1; 10 bases are a match to TRBD1. CDR1 and CDR2 from the germline V gene are SGHTS and YDEGEE. This CDR3 is built from 15 residues. Unmatched junction bases numbered 10, after V lost 5 bases and J lost 8 bases. CDR3 DNA: TGTGCCAGCAGATTACCGGGACAGGGGACGTATGAGCAGTTCTTC. It encodes CASRLPGQGTYEQFF. Variable domain in full (rest from reference TRBV5-8 and TRBJ2-1): EAGVTQSPTHLIKTRGQQATLRCSPISGHTSVYWYQQALGLGLQFLLWYDEGEERNRGNFPPRFSGRQFPNYSSELNVNALELEDSALYLCASRLPGQGTYEQFFGPGTRLTVL.

For the CDR3, the DNA is TGTGCCAGCAGCTTAGGACTGTACAACAATGAGCAGTTCTTC. Residues: CASSLGLYNNEQFF. The V and J genes are TRBV5-5 and TRBJ2-1, with D possibly matching TRBD2 (5 bases). The CDR3 loop spans 14 amino acids. Per the germline V gene, CDR1 is SGHKS and CDR2 is YYEKEE (reference sequence). With 2 bases removed from V and 5 bases from J, the gap between germline ends came to 11 bases.

V is TRBV5-1 and J is TRBJ1-6; D is perhaps TRBD1 (5 bases). Per the germline V gene, CDR1 is SGHRS and CDR2 is YFSETQ. This CDR3 comprises 14 residues. With 3 bases removed from V and 8 bases from J, the gap between germline ends came to 12 bases. CDR3 in DNA: TGCGCCAGCAGCTCATCCCAGGGAGATTCACCCCTCCACTTT. Its translation is CASSSSQGDSPLHF.

This chain links TRBV7-9 with TRBJ2-5, with a possible D match to TRBD1 (8 bases). Germline V gene sequence: CDR1 SEHNR, CDR2 FQNEAQ (reference sequence). This CDR3 contains 15 residues. V was pared by 0 bases and J by 5 bases, with 13 bases between. CDR3 bases: TGTGCCAGCAGCTTAGCAGGACAGGGAGGGGAGACCCAGTACTTC. This translates into CASSLAGQGGETQYF.

This chain links TRBV6-5 with TRBJ2-3; possible D gene TRBD1, 8 bases. V shed 4 bases and J shed 3 bases, with 14 bases lying between them. CDR3 length equals 15 residues. CDR1 and CDR2 (germline): MNHEY, SVGAGI. The chain's CDR3 is CASSSTGGVTDTQYF. The CDR3 DNA sequence: TGTGCCAGCAGTTCAACAGGGGGGGTGACAGATACGCAGTATTTT.

This clonotype was detected only a few times. This chain joins TRBV9 and TRBJ1-5; D unclear. Germline V lookup: CDR1 SGDLS, CDR2 YYNGEE. The CDR3 totals 13 residues. V lost 0 bases, J lost 6 bases, and 7 bases lay in between. The CDR3 sequence is CASSVDVGQPQHF. DNA for the CDR3: TGTGCCAGCAGCGTAGACGTGGGTCAGCCCCAGCATTTT.

This clonotype has just a few counts. The chain joins TRBV20-1 to TRBJ2-7; possibly TRBD1 for D (5 bases). The V end was cut by 0 bases, the J end by 2 bases, with 8 bases between. From germline, CDR1 is DFQATT and CDR2 SNEGSKA (reference sequence). CDR3 length equals 13 residues. The DNA of the CDR3 is TGCAGTGCTAGAGAGCAGGGAACCTACGAGCAGTACTTC. Translating gives CSAREQGTYEQYF.

The chain employs TRBV10-3 and TRBJ2-1; TRBD2 matches 11 bases. Germline V gives CDR1 ENHRY, CDR2 SYGVKD. Trimming took 4 bases from V and 7 from J; bases not matched to a gene: 15. This CDR3 has 18 residues. For the CDR3, the DNA is TGTGCCATCAGTGCGGGGCTAGCGGGGGGCGAGGGCACGAATGAGCAGTTCTTC. This gives the protein CAISAGLAGGEGTNEQFF.

V and J are TRBV5-4 and TRBJ1-2, with 9 bases identical to TRBD1. This CDR3 region has 15 residues. V was pared by 0 bases and J by 3 bases, with 3 bases of the junction left unmatched. The germline CDR1 and CDR2 sequences are SGHNT and YYREEE (reference sequence). The CDR3 sequence: CASSLAGTGYYGYTF. In nucleotides, the CDR3 is TGTGCCAGCAGCTTGGCCGGGACAGGGTACTATGGCTACACCTTC.

This clonotype was seen ten or more times. The rearrangement links TRBV28 to TRBJ2-7; D might be TRBD2 (6 bases). Trimming removed 6 bases from V and 7 bases from J, with 16 bases in between. Looked up from germline, CDR1 is MDHEN and CDR2 is SYDVKM. The CDR3 runs 13 residues. The CDR3 DNA reads TGTGCCAGCAGAACTGGGGGGACGGGAGAGCAGTACTTC. It specifies CASRTGGTGEQYF.

This clonotype was detected only a few times. The chain carries TRBV7-6 and TRBJ2-1; 7 bases fit TRBD2. Germline assignment: CDR1 SGHVS and CDR2 FNYEAQ. The length of the CDR3 is 15 residues. V gave up 1 base and J gave up 8 bases; unmatched junction bases: 8. The CDR3 DNA is TGTGCCAGCAGCTTAGGGGGGAGGGCCGCAGATGAGCAGTTCTTC. Amino acids: CASSLGGRAADEQFF.

This clonotype was recorded at least ten times. The rearrangement joins TRBV7-9 to TRBJ1-2, with 10 bases identical to TRBD1. V lost 5 bases, J lost 5 bases, and 11 bases stayed unmatched. The CDR3 covers 16 residues. CDR1 and CDR2 (germline): SEHNR, FQNEAQ (reference sequence). The CDR3 DNA reads as TGTGCCAGCAGCATTGATCCTCGACAGGGGGCTTATGGCTACACCTTC. It encodes CASSIDPRQGAYGYTF.

This clonotype was counted ten times or more. The chain recombines TRBV28 with TRBJ2-4; TRBD1 aligns across 9 bases. The V gene's germline CDR1 is MDHEN and CDR2 SYDVKM. This CDR3 is 16 amino acids long. Trimming took 6 bases from V and 2 from J; bases not matched to a gene: 8. CDR3 bases: TGTGCCAGCAGAGGAACAGGGGGCGCCTCCAAAAACATTCAGTACTTC. Translated, it gives CASRGTGGASKNIQYF.

In its sample, this clonotype was seen a few times. V is TRBV9 and J is TRBJ1-4; D perhaps matches TRBD1 (5 bases). The CDR3 runs to 16 residues. From germline, CDR1 is SGDLS and CDR2 YYNGEE. The germline V and J ends were trimmed by 4 bases and 3 bases, with 16 bases remaining between them. The CDR3 sequence: CASSPLPGTANEKLFF. CDR3 nucleotide sequence: TGTGCCAGCAGCCCCCTCCCGGGGACGGCTAATGAAAAACTGTTTTTT.